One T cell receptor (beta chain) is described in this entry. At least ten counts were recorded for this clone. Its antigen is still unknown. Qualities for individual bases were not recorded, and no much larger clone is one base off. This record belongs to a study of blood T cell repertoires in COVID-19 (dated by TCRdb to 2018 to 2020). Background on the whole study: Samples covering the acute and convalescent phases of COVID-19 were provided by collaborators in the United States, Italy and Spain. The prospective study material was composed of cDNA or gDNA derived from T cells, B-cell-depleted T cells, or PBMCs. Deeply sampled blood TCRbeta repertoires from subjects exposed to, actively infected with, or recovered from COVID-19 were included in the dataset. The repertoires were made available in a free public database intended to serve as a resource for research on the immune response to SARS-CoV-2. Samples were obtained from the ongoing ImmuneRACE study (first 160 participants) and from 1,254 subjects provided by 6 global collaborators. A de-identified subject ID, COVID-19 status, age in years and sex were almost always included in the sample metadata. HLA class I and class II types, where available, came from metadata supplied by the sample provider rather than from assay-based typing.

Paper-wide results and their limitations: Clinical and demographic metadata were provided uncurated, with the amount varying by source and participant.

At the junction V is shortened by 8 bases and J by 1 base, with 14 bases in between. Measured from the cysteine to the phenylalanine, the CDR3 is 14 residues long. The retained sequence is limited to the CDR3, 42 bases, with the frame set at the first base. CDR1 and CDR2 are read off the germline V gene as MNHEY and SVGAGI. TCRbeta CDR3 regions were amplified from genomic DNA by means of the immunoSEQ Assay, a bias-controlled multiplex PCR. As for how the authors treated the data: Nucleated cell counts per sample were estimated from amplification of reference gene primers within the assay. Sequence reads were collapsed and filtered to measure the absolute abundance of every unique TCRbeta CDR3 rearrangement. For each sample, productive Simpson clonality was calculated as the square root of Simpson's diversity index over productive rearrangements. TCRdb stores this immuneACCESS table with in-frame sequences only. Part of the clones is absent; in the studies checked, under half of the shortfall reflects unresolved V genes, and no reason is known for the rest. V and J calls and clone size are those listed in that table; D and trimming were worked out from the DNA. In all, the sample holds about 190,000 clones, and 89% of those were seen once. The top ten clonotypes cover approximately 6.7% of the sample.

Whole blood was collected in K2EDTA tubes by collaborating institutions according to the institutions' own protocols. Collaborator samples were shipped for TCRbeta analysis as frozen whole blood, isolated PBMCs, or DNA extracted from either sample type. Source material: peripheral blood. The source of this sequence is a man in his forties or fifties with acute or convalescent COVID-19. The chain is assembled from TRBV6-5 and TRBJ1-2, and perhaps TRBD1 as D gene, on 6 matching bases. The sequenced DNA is TGTGCCAGCGCGAGGGGGTACGATAACTATGGCTACACCTTC. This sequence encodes CASARGYDNYGYTF.